This entry is about one T cell receptor (beta chain). This record comes from a study of T cell responses to AZD1222 COVID-19 vaccine. The method was immunoSEQ multiplex PCR; TCRdb's version includes in-frame clones alone and lacks a portion of them. Found here are 250,000 or so clones, 90% to 95% of them singletons; the top ten hold approximately 0.52%. The germline gives CDR1 SGDLS, CDR2 YYNGEE. The CDR3 loop spans 16 amino acids. Trimming removed 0 bases from V and 2 bases from J; junction bases left unmatched: 5. Sequenced here: peripheral blood, sampled on day 0 of AZD1222 vaccination. This receptor was taken from an adult in good health. The chain joins TRBV9 to TRBJ2-7, with TRBD1 matching 10 bases. DNA for the CDR3: TGTGCCAGCAGCGTAGGGCCAGGACAGGGGGCCTACGAGCAGTACTTC. Its translation: CASSVGPGQGAYEQYF.